This T cell receptor beta chain comes out of a study of cytomegalovirus exposure and HLA in healthy donors. Background on the study: Among the approximately 430 donors who were genotyped, approximately 83% fell in the genetic ancestry cluster that is associated with self-reported Caucasian donors.

Per the germline V gene, CDR1 is SGDLS and CDR2 is YYNGEE. This CDR3 comprises 14 residues. With 3 bases removed from V and 5 bases from J, the gap between germline ends came to 14 bases. PCR amplification relied on 60 Vbeta primers (plus 13 Jbeta primers). Here immunoSEQ multiplex PCR was the method, and the copy in TCRdb shows in-frame clones only, minus some. The sample carries approximately 130,000 clones, under 90% recorded once. The clonotype was recovered from a man younger than 35 in good health and CMV-seronegative. The chain links TRBV9 to TRBJ2-5, with a tentative D call TRBD2 (5 bases). Sequencing was done on a sample of PBMCs. CDR3 amino acids: CASSAGITVETQYF. Written as DNA, the CDR3 is TGTGCCAGCAGCGCGGGGATTACGGTGGAGACCCAGTACTTC. Together with reference TRBV9 and TRBJ2-5, the CDR3 gives the full variable domain: DSGVTQTPKHLITATGQRVTLRCSPRSGDLSVYWYQQSLDQGLQFLIQYYNGEERAKGNILERFSAQQFPDLHSELNLSSLELGDSALYFCASSAGITVETQYFGPGTRLLVL.